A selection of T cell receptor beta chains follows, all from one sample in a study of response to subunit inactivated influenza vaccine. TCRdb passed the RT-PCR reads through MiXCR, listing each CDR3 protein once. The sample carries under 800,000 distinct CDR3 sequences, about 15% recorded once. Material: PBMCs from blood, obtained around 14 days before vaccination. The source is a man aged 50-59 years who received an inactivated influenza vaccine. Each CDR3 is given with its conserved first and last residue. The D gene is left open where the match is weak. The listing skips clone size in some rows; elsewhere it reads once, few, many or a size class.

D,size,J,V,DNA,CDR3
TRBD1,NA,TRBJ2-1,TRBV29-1,TGCAGCGTCAAGACAGGGGGCGACGAGCAGTTCTTC,CSVKTGGDEQFF
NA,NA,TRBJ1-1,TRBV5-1,TGCGCCAGCAGCCCGAATCCGGGGGTTGCTGAAGCTTTCTTT,CASSPNPGVAEAFF
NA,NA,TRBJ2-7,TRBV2,TGTGCCAGCAGTCGCGACTTGGCGGTGACCTACGAGCAGTACTTC,CASSRDLAVTYEQYF
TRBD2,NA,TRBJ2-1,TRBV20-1,TGCAGTGCTAGAGGACTAGCGGGAGGGGGAAGCTCCTACAATGAGCAGTTCTTC,CSARGLAGGGSSYNEQFF
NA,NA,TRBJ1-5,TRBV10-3,TGTGCCATCAGTGAATCGGAACAGCCCCAGCATTTT,CAISESEQPQHF
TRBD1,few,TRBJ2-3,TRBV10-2,TGCGCCAGCATCTTGGGACAGTGGAGCACAGATACGCAGTATTTT,CASILGQWSTDTQYF
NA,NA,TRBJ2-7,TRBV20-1,TGCAGTGCTATCCCGTCCCAGCGGAACGACTACGAGCAGTACTTC,CSAIPSQRNDYEQYF
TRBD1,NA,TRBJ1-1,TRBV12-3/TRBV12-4,TGTGCCAGCACCCTGACAGGGAAGGGCACTGAAGCTTTCTTT,CASTLTGKGTEAFF
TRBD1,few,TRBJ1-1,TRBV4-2,TGTGCCAGCAGCCCTCACCGGGCGGGACAGGGGCCCGGCACTGAAGCTTTCTTT,CASSPHRAGQGPGTEAFF
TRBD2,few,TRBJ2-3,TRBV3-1,TGTGCCAGCAGCCATCTAGCGGGAGATCAATCGCAGTATTTT,CASSHLAGDQSQYF
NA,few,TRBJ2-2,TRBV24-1,TGTGCCACCAGTGATTTAACGGCGGGGAACACCGGGGAGCTGTTTTTT,CATSDLTAGNTGELFF
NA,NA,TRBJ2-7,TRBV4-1,TGCGCCAGCAGCCAAGAATGGACCTACGAGCAGTACTTC,CASSQEWTYEQYF
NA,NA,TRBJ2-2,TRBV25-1,TGTGCCAGCAGTCCTGGGGATCCCGGGGAGCTGTTTTTT,CASSPGDPGELFF
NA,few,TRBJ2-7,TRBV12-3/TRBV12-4,TGTGCCAGCAGTTTTGGCTGGGAAGGGGGCGAGCAGTACTTC,CASSFGWEGGEQYF
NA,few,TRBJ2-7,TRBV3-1,TGTGCCAGCAGCCAAGCGGGTTCCTCTGGGGAGCAGTACTTC,CASSQAGSSGEQYF
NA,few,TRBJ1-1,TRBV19,TGTGCCAGTAGTGTGGGGGTCTTGAACACTGAAGCTTTCTTT,CASSVGVLNTEAFF
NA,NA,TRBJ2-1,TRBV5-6,TGTGCCAGCAGCCTAGGACCGGGAGAGGACCACTACAATGAGCAGTTCTTC,CASSLGPGEDHYNEQFF
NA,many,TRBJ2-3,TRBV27,TGTGCCAGCAGTTTATTTCGGGCAGGGCCCATGGATACGCAGTATTTT,CASSLFRAGPMDTQYF
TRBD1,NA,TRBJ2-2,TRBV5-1,TGCGCCAGCAGTGGTGGACCTGGGACAGCTAACACCGGGGAGCTGTTTTTT,CASSGGPGTANTGELFF
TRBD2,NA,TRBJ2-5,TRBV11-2,TGTGCCAGCAGCTTATTTAGTTCGCTAGCGGGGGTACTTCAAGAGACCCAGTACTTC,CASSLFSSLAGVLQETQYF
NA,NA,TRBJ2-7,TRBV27,TGTGCCAGCAGTTTATCGTCAGACTACTACGAGCAGTACTTC,CASSLSSDYYEQYF
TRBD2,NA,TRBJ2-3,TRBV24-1,TGTGCCACCAGTGACCGTAGCGGGGACCACACAGATACGCAGTATTTT,CATSDRSGDHTDTQYF
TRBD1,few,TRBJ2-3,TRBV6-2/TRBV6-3,TGTGCCAGCACATACAGGGGACATACGCAGTATTTT,CASTYRGHTQYF
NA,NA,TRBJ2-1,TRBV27,TGTGCCAGCACCGATTATCTGCGGTCGAGCTCCTACAATGAGCAGTTCTTC,CASTDYLRSSSYNEQFF
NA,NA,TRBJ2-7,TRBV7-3,TGTGCCAGCAGCATGGGACCCGGGGCGGCCTACGAGCAGTACTTC,CASSMGPGAAYEQYF
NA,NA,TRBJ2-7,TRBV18,TGTGCCAGGTCACCAGCCCCGCGAAGCCTAAACGAGCAGTACTTC,CARSPAPRSLNEQYF
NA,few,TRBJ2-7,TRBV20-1,TGCAGTGCTAGAGAAAGGAGCATGAAACCCTACGAGCAGTACTTC,CSARERSMKPYEQYF
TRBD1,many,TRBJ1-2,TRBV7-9,TGTGCCAGCAGCTTAGCGCGAGGACAGGGAGGGTATGGCTACACCTTC,CASSLARGQGGYGYTF
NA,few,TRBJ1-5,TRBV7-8,TGTGCCAGCAGCTTAGTGGGAAGTCAGCCCCAGCATTTT,CASSLVGSQPQHF
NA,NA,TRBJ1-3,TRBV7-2,TGTGCCAGCAGCTTGGTAGTGAGCGGCGGTCGGGGAAACACCATATATTTT,CASSLVVSGGRGNTIYF
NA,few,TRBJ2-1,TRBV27,TGTGCCAGCAATAGTTACGGGACAAAGCAGTTCTTC,CASNSYGTKQFF
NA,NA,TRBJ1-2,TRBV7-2,TGTGCCAGCAGCTTTGAGAGGTGGTCTGGCTACACCTTC,CASSFERWSGYTF
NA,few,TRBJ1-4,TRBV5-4,TGTGCCAGCAGCTTGCCTGGGACAACTAATGAAAAACTGTTTTTT,CASSLPGTTNEKLFF
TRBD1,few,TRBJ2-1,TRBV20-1,TGCAGTGCTAGGGACGGACAGGGGAAAAATGAGCAGTTCTTC,CSARDGQGKNEQFF
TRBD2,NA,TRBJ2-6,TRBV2,TGTGCCAGAGGAGCCGGGGGGGTTGGGGCCAACGTCCTGACTTTC,CARGAGGVGANVLTF
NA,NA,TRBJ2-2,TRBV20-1,TGCAGTGCTAGGGAAGTCGCCGGGGAGCTGTTTTTT,CSAREVAGELFF
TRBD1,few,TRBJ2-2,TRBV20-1,TGCAGTGCTAGAGATCCCCGCCAGGGGGCCGGGGAGCTGTTTTTT,CSARDPRQGAGELFF
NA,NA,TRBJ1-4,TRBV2,TGTGCCAGCCTCCTCCAGGGGCCTAATGAAAAACTGTTTTTT,CASLLQGPNEKLFF
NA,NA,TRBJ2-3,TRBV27,TGTGCCAGCAGTTTAAGAGAACCCACAGGGACGCAGTATTTT,CASSLREPTGTQYF
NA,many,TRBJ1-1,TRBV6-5,TGTGCCAGCAGGGGTGGGCTGACTGAAGCTTTCTTT,CASRGGLTEAFF
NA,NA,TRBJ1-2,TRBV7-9,TGTGCCAGCAACTCGGGGCGGTATGGCTACACCTTC,CASNSGRYGYTF
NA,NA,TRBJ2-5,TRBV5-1,TGCGCCAGCTCCACCCAGGGTGGGGAGACCCAGTACTTC,CASSTQGGETQYF
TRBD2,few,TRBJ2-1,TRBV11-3,TGTGCCAGCAGCTTAATGGGGGGGGGGACCTACAATGAGCAGTTCTTC,CASSLMGGGTYNEQFF
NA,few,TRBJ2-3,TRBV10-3,TGTGCCATCAGTGAGTCTATGTCTGCGGACAAGTATACAGATACGCAGTATTTT,CAISESMSADKYTDTQYF
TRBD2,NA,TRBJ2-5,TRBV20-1,TGCAGTGCATACGTAGCGGGAGTCCGAGAGACCCAGTACTTC,CSAYVAGVRETQYF
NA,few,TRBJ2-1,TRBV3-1,TGTGCTACCCGGGGGAAATCGAGTCTCCATGAGCAGTTCTTC,CATRGKSSLHEQFF
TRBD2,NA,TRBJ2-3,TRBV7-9,TGTGCCAGCAGCTTAGAAGGGACTAGCAGAGATACGCAGTATTTT,CASSLEGTSRDTQYF
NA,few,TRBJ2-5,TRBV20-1,TGCAGTGCTAGAGCTGGAGCGGCGGTACAAGAGACCCAGTACTTC,CSARAGAAVQETQYF
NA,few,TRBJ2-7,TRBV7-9,TGTGCCAGCAGCTTTAGGACGGCACCTTCCTACGAGCAGTACTTC,CASSFRTAPSYEQYF